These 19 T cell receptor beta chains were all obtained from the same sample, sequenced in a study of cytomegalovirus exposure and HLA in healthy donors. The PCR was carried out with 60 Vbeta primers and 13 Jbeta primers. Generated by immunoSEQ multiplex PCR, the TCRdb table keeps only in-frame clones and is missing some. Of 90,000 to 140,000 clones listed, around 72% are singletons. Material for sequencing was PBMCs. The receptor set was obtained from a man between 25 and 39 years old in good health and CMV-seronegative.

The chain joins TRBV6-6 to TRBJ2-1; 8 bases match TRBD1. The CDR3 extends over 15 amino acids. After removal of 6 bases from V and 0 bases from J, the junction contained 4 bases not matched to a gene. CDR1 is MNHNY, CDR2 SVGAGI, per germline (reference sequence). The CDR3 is CASSPGGLSYNEQFF. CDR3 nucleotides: TGTGCCAGCAGCCCAGGGGGCCTCTCCTACAATGAGCAGTTCTTC.

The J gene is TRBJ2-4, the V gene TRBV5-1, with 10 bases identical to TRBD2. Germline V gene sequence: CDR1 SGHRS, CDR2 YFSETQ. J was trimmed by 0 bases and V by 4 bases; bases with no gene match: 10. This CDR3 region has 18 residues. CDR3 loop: CASSPGVAGGLAKNIQYF. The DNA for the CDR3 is TGCGCCAGCAGCCCTGGGGTAGCGGGGGGTCTAGCCAAAAACATTCAGTACTTC.

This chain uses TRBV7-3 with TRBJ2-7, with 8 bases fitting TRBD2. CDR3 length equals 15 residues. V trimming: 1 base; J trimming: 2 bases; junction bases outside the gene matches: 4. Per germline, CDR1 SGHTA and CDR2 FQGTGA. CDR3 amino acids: CASSLMAGGPYEQYF. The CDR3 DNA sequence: TGTGCCAGCAGCTTAATGGCGGGAGGACCCTACGAGCAGTACTTC.

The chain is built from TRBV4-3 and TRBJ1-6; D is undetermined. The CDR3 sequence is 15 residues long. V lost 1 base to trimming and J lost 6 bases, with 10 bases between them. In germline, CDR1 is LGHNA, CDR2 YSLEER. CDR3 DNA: TGCGCCAGCAGCCAAGCGGCGGGTAGTAATTCACCCCTCCACTTT. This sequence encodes CASSQAAGSNSPLHF.

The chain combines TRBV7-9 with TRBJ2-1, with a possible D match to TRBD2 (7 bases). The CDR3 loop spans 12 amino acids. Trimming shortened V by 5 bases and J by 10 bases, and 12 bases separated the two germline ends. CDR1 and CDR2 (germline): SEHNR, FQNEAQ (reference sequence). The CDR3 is CASSRGGEEQFF. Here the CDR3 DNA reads TGTGCCAGCAGCAGGGGGGGGGAGGAGCAGTTCTTC. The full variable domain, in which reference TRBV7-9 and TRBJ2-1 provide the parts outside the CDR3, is DTGVSQNPRHKITKRGQNVTFRCDPISEHNRLYWYRQTLGQGPEFLTYFQNEAQLEKSRLLSDRFSAERPKGSFSTLEIQRTEQGDSAMYLCASSRGGEEQFFGPGTRLTVL.

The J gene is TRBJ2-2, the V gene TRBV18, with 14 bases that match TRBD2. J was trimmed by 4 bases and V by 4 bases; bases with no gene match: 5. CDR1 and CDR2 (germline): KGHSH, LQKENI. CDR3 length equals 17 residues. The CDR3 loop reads CASSLTSGGASTGELFF. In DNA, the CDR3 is TGTGCCAGCTCACTGACTAGCGGGGGGGCTTCCACCGGGGAGCTGTTTTTT. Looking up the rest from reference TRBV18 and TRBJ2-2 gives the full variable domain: NAGVMQNPRHLVRRRGQEARLRCSPMKGHSHVYWYRQLPEEGLKFMVYLQKENIIDESGMPKERFSAEFPKEGPSILRIQQVVRGDSAAYFCASSLTSGGASTGELFFGEGSRLTVL.

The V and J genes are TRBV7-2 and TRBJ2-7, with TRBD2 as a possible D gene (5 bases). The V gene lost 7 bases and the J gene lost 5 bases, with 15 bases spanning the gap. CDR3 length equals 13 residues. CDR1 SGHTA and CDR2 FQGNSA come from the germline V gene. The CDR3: CASTYGVFDEQYF. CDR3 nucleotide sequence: TGTGCCAGCACCTACGGGGTGTTTGACGAGCAGTACTTC.

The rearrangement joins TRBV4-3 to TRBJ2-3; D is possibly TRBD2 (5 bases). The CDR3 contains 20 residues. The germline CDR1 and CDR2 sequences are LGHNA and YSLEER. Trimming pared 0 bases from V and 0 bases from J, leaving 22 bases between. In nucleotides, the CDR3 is TGCGCCAGCAGCCAAGAATGGGGTAGGAGGAGGCCCACTAGCACAGATACGCAGTATTTT. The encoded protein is CASSQEWGRRRPTSTDTQYF.

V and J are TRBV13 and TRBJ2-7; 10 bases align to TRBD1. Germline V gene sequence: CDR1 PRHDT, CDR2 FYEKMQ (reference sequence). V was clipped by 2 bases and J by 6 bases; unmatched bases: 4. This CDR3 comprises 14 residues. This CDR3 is CASSLLGQGGEQYF. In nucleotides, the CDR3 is TGTGCCAGCAGCTTACTTGGACAGGGGGGCGAGCAGTACTTC.

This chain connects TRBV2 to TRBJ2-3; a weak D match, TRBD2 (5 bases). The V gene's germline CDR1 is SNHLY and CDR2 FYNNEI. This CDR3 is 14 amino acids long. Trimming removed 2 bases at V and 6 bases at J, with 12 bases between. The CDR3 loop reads CASSERRSGDTQYF. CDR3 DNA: TGTGCCAGCAGTGAACGGCGGAGCGGTGATACGCAGTATTTT.

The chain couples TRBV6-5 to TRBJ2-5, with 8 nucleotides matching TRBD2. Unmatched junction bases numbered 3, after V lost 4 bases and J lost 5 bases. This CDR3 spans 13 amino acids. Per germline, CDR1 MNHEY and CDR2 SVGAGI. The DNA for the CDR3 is TGTGCCAGCAGTTTCGGGAGGGGTGAGACCCAGTACTTC. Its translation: CASSFGRGETQYF.

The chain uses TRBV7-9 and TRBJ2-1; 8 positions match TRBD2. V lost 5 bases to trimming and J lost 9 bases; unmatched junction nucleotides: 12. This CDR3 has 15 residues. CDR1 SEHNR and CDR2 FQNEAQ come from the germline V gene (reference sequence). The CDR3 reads CASSETSGRRSEQFF. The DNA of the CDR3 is TGTGCCAGCAGCGAAACTAGCGGACGACGTAGTGAGCAGTTCTTC.

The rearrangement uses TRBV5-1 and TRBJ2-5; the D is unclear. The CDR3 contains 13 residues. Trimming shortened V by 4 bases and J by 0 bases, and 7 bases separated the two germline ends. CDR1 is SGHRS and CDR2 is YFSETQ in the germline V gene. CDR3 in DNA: TGCGCCAGCAGCGGGCCCAACCAAGAGACCCAGTACTTC. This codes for CASSGPNQETQYF.

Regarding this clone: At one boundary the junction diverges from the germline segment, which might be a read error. The CDR3 protein is CASSLVSSGLNSPLHF. In DNA, the CDR3 is TGCGCCAGCAGTTTGGTATCGTCAGGGCTCAATTCACCCCTCCACTTT. The J gene is TRBJ1-6, the V gene TRBV5-1; a possible D gene is TRBD1 (5 bases). Germline V gene lookup returns CDR1 SGHRS and CDR2 YFSETQ. The length of the CDR3 is 16 residues.

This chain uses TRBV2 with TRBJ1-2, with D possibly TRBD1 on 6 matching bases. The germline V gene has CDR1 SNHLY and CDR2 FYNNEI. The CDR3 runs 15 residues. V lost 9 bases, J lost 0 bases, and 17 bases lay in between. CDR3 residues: CASTPDKGANYGYTF. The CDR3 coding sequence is TGTGCCAGTACCCCTGACAAGGGGGCTAACTATGGCTACACCTTC.

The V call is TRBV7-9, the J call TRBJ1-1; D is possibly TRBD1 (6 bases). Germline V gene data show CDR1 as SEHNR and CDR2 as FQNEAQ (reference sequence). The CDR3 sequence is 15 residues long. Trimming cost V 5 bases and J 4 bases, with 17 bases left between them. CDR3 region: CASSPRGGLSTEAFF. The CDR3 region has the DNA TGTGCCAGCAGCCCCCGCGGGGGGCTAAGCACTGAAGCTTTCTTT.

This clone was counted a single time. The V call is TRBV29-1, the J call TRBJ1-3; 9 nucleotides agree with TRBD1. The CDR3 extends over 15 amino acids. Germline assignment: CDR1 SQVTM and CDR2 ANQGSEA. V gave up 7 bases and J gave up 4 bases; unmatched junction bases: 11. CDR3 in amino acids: CSASGQGFTGNTIYF. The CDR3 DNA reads TGCAGCGCTAGCGGACAGGGGTTTACAGGAAACACCATATATTTT.

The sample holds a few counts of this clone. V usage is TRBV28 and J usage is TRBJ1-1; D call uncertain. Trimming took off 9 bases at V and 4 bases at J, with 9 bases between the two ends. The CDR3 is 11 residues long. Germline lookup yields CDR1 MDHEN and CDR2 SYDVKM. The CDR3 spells CASKLPTEAFF. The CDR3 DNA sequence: TGTGCCAGTAAGCTCCCCACTGAAGCTTTCTTT.

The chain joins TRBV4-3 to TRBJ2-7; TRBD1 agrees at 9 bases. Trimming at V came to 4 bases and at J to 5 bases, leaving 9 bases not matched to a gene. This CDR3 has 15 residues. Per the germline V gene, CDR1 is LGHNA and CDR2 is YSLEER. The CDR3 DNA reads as TGCGCCAGCAGCCGGATGGGACAGGGCAAGGACGAGCAGTACTTC. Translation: CASSRMGQGKDEQYF.